A single T cell receptor beta chain is shown here with its context. What it recognizes is unknown. These data belong to a study of T cell responses to AZD1222 COVID-19 vaccine. Study findings and constraints: Nearly half of unique spike-specific TCRs reportedly avoided B.1.351 and B.1.1.7 mutated regions. Sampling that yielded the repertoires occurred only after the peak T cell response. Spike-specific TCR breadth and depth grew following two AZD1222 doses. Seropositive at baseline were only 5 to 7 AZD1222 recipients.

Germline V gene data show CDR1 as SGHAT and CDR2 as FQDESV (reference sequence). CDR3 length: 11 residues. V lost 4 bases and J lost 9, with 10 bases in between. Generated by immunoSEQ multiplex PCR, the TCRdb table keeps only in-frame clones and is missing some. This sample has roughly 180,000 clones, with around 87% found just once. The sample consisted of peripheral blood, taken on day 0 of AZD1222 vaccination. This clonotype was obtained from an adult in good health. This rearrangement joins TRBV11-1 to TRBJ2-7; D gene uncertain. This CDR3 is CASSSALVQYF. The CDR3 region has the DNA TGTGCCAGCAGCTCAGCCCTAGTGCAGTACTTC.